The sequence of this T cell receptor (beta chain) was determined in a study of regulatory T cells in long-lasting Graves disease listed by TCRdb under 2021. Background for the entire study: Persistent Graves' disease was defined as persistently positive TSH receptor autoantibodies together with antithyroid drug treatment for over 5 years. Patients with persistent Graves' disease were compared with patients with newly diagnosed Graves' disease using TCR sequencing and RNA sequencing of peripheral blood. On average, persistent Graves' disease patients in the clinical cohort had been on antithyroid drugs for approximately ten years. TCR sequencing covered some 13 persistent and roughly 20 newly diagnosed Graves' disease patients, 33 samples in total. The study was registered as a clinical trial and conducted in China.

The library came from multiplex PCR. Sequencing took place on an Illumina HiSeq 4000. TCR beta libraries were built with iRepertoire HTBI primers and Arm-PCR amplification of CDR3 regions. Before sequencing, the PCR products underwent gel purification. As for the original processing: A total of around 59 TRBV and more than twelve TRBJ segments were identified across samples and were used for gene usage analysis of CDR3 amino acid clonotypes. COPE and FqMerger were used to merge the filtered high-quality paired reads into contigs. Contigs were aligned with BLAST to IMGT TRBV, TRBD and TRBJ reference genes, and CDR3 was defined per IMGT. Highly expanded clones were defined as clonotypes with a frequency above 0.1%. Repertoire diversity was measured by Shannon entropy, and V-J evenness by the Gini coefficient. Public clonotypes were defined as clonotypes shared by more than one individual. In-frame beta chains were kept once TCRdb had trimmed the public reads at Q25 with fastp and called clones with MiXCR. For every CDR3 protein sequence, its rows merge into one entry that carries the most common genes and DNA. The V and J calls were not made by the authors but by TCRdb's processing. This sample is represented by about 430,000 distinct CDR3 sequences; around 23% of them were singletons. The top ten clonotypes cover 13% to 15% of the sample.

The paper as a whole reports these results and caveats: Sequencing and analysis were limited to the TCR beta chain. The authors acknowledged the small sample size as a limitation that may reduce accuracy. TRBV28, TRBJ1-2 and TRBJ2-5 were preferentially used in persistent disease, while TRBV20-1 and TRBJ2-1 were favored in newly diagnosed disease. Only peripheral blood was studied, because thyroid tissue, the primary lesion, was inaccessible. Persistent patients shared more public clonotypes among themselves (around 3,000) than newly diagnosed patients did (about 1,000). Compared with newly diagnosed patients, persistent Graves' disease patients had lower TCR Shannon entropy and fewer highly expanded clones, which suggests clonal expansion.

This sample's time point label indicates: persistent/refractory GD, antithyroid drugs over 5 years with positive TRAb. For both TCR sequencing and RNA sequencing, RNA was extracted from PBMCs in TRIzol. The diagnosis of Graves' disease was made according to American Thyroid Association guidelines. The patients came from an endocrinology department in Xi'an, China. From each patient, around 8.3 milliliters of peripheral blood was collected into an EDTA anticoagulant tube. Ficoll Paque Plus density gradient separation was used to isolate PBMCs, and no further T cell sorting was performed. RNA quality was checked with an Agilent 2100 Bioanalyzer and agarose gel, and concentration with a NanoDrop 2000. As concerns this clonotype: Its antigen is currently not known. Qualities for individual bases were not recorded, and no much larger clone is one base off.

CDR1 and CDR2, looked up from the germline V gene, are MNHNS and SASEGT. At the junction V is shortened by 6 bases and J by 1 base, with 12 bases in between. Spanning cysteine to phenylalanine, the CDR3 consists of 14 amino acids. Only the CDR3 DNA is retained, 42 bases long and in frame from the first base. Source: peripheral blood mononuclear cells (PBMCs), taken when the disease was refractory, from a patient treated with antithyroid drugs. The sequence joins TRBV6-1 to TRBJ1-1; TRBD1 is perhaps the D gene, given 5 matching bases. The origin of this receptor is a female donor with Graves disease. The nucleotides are TGTGCCAGCAGCGGACATGGGGGGAACACTGAAGCTTTCTTT. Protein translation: CASSGHGGNTEAFF.